The 27 T cell receptor beta chains given below trace back to one sample, sequenced in a study of shared clonotypes between healthy human individuals. Repertoires were generated with immunoSEQ multiplex PCR, while TCRdb's copy carries only in-frame clones and drops some. The top ten clones hold 34% of a sample with around 690,000 clones, around 90% of them seen once. The sample taken for sequencing was memory CD8+ T cells from PBMCs. Noted subset: CD45RO+ cells pooled with CCR7-negative TemRA cells. The receptors come from a man between 18 and 29 years old in good health. Some clones in this sample may be carry-over from other donors' samples.

This rearrangement joins TRBV13 to TRBJ2-7; D is uncertain. V lost 0 bases and J lost 7, with 7 bases in between. The germline CDR1 and CDR2 sequences are PRHDT and FYEKMQ (reference sequence). The length of the CDR3 is 12 residues. The CDR3 bases are TGTGCCAGCAGCTTAGGCCGGAGAGAGCAGTACTTC. It codes for CASSLGRREQYF.

The genes are TRBV30 and TRBJ2-3; D not certain. Germline lookup yields CDR1 GTSNPN and CDR2 SVGIG (reference sequence). Trimming removed 3 bases from V and 2 bases from J, with 12 bases in between. This CDR3 is 14 amino acids long. This CDR3 is CAWRRNWDTDTQYF. The CDR3 DNA reads as TGTGCCTGGAGGCGGAATTGGGACACAGATACGCAGTATTTT.

The rearrangement joins TRBV6-4 to TRBJ2-1; the D is unclear. V gave up 2 bases and J gave up 0 bases, with 11 bases separating them. This CDR3 comprises 16 residues. Germline lookup yields CDR1 MRHNA and CDR2 SNTAGT. The CDR3 spells CASSDGSLSSYNEQFF. The CDR3 coding sequence is TGTGCCAGCAGTGACGGGTCACTGAGCTCCTACAATGAGCAGTTCTTC.

V gene TRBV5-1 combines with J gene TRBJ2-3, with 10 bases fitting TRBD2. The germline CDR1 and CDR2 sequences are SGHRS and YFSETQ. The length of the CDR3 is 17 residues. Trimming cost V 2 bases and J 4 bases; bases outside gene matches: 10. CDR3 protein: CASSFLAGVKISDTQYF. For the CDR3, the DNA is TGCGCCAGCAGCTTTCTAGCGGGGGTCAAAATTTCAGATACGCAGTATTTT.

The V and J genes are TRBV19 and TRBJ2-7, with a tentative D call TRBD2 (6 bases). Deletions cut 3 bases from V and 3 bases from J, with 15 bases between. The CDR3 sequence is 15 residues long. The germline gives CDR1 LNHDA, CDR2 SQIVND (reference sequence). CDR3 DNA sequence: TGTGCCAGTAGTATTGGAGGGGCAGTAGGCTACGAGCAGTACTTC. Its translation is CASSIGGAVGYEQYF.

This chain uses TRBV4-1 with TRBJ2-7; D unresolved. The CDR3 is 15 amino acids. Trimming took off 2 bases at V and 2 bases at J, with 13 bases between the two ends. Looked up from germline, CDR1 is MGHRA and CDR2 is YSYEKL. The CDR3: CASSQNAAATYEQYF. CDR3 DNA: TGCGCCAGCAGCCAAAATGCGGCAGCCACCTACGAGCAGTACTTC.

The DNA of the CDR3 is TGTGTCGTATCGGGCGGCTTTGGAAACACCATATATTTT. It translates to CVVSGGFGNTIYF. The rearrangement uses TRBV7-9 and TRBJ1-3; no reliable D call. This CDR3 spans 13 amino acids. Per the germline V gene, CDR1 is SEHNR and CDR2 is FQNEAQ (reference sequence).

The chain has TRBV4-1 and TRBJ2-5; TRBD2 aligns across 9 bases. J lost 5 bases, V lost 3 bases, and 19 bases had no gene match. Germline-derived CDR1 and CDR2 are MGHRA and YSYEKL. The CDR3 spans 19 residues. CDR3 sequence: CASSQTQGLREGLRETQYF. In DNA, the CDR3 is TGCGCCAGCAGCCAGACACAGGGGTTGCGGGAGGGCCTCCGCGAGACCCAGTACTTC.

This chain links TRBV7-9 with TRBJ2-1; no reliable D call. CDR3 length: 12 amino acids. Looked up from germline, CDR1 is SEHNR and CDR2 is FQNEAQ (reference sequence). With 6 bases removed from V and 4 bases from J, the gap between germline ends came to 7 bases. The CDR3 DNA reads TGTGCCAGCAGTTGGGTTTACAATGAGCAGTTCTTC. Its protein is CASSWVYNEQFF.

This clone was picked up one time. This chain connects TRBV29-1 to TRBJ2-1; 11 bases fit TRBD2. The CDR3 totals 17 residues. V lost 6 bases to trimming and J lost 7 bases; unmatched junction nucleotides: 17. Per germline, CDR1 SQVTM and CDR2 ANQGSEA. The CDR3 loop reads CSVVTNVAGGPKNEQFF. In DNA form, the CDR3 reads TGCAGCGTAGTCACGAACGTAGCGGGAGGGCCTAAGAATGAGCAGTTCTTC.

The chain combines TRBV18 with TRBJ2-3; D unclear. Trimming stripped 0 bases from V and 2 bases from J, with 15 bases between. Germline CDR1 KGHSH, CDR2 LQKENI. The CDR3 totals 17 residues. The CDR3 DNA reads as TGTGCCAGCTCACCACCGTCGCTTCTCAGTGACACAGATACGCAGTATTTT. It translates to CASSPPSLLSDTDTQYF.

In this sample, this clone turned up once. The V gene is TRBV7-8, the J gene TRBJ2-7; D may be TRBD1 (5 bases). The CDR3 spans 15 residues. V was cut by 5 bases and J by 0 bases, with 14 bases left in between. The V gene's germline CDR1 is SGHVS and CDR2 FQNEAQ. CDR3 loop: CASSGFGQGSYEQYF. DNA of the CDR3: TGTGCCAGCAGCGGCTTCGGACAAGGCTCCTACGAGCAGTACTTC.

The chain has TRBV5-4 and TRBJ1-1; D is unresolved. The V end lost 4 bases, the J end lost 3 bases, and 16 bases lay between the germline ends. Germline CDR1 and CDR2: SGHNT and YYREEE (reference sequence). The CDR3 runs 15 residues. The CDR3 region is CASSPTIGRDTEAFF. In DNA, the CDR3 is TGTGCCAGCAGCCCCACGATCGGACGGGACACTGAAGCTTTCTTT.

The chain links TRBV27 to TRBJ2-3; 8 bases are a match to TRBD1. This CDR3 has 15 residues. Germline-derived CDR1 and CDR2 are MNHEY and SMNVEV (reference sequence). V lost 1 base to trimming and J lost 1 base; unmatched junction nucleotides: 1. Here the CDR3 reads CASSLWGQGTDTQYF. DNA for the CDR3: TGTGCCAGCAGTTTATGGGGACAGGGCACAGATACGCAGTATTTT.

This rearrangement joins TRBV5-1 to TRBJ2-7; 9 bases line up with TRBD2. Germline lookup yields CDR1 SGHRS and CDR2 YFSETQ. J gave up 3 bases and V 5 bases, and 12 bases lay outside the gene matches. This CDR3 has 16 amino acids. Here the CDR3 reads CASRPALAGDSYEQYF. The CDR3 DNA follows: TGCGCCAGCAGGCCCGCATTAGCGGGAGATAGCTACGAGCAGTACTTC.

The genes are TRBV28 and TRBJ2-7; 7 bases are shared with TRBD2. The junction had 12 bases not matched to a gene; V was cut back by 1 base and J by 6 bases. The CDR3 has 16 amino acids. Germline V gives CDR1 MDHEN, CDR2 SYDVKM. The CDR3 sequence is CASSLSGSGGRSEQYF. The CDR3, as DNA: TGTGCCAGCAGTTTATCCGGCTCGGGGGGACGAAGCGAGCAGTACTTC.

The V and J genes are TRBV27 and TRBJ2-3, with D maybe TRBD2 (7 bases). The CDR3 loop spans 17 amino acids. Germline V gene data show CDR1 as MNHEY and CDR2 as SMNVEV (reference sequence). The V gene lost 1 base and the J gene lost 0 bases, with 14 bases spanning the gap. The CDR3 DNA is TGTGCCAGCAGTTTATGGGGCGGGGGCTCTAGCACAGATACGCAGTATTTT. Translating gives CASSLWGGGSSTDTQYF.

The gene calls are TRBV2 and TRBJ2-7, with a tentative D call TRBD1 (6 bases). Germline CDR1 reads SNHLY; CDR2 reads FYNNEI. This CDR3 region has 14 residues. V was pared by 2 bases and J by 0 bases, with 8 bases between. The CDR3 sequence is CASSELDSSYEQYF. The CDR3, as DNA: TGTGCCAGCAGTGAACTGGACAGCTCCTACGAGCAGTACTTC.

The J gene is TRBJ2-7, the V gene TRBV7-9, with 10 nucleotides matching TRBD1. In germline, CDR1 is SEHNR, CDR2 FQNEAQ (reference sequence). The CDR3 runs 15 residues. The junction had 9 bases not matched to a gene; V was cut back by 7 bases and J by 3 bases. The CDR3 spells CASTLPGQGIYEQYF. The CDR3, as DNA: TGTGCCAGCACCCTCCCGGGACAGGGGATCTACGAGCAGTACTTC.

This clone was seen a few times. V and J are TRBV11-2 and TRBJ1-1; tentative D call: TRBD1 (6 bases). Trimming cost V 5 bases and J 8 bases, with 12 bases left between them. Germline V CDR1 and CDR2: SGHAT, FQNNGV. This CDR3 has 12 residues. CDR3 nucleotides: TGTGCCAGCAGCCAGGGGAACAGGGAAGCTTTCTTT. Its protein is CASSQGNREAFF.

The chain carries TRBV4-1 and TRBJ1-5, with 9 bases that match TRBD1. V lost 4 bases and J lost 5; bases outside the gene matches: 3. The germline V gene has CDR1 MGHRA and CDR2 YSYEKL. The CDR3 length is 14 residues. The CDR3 nucleotides are TGCGCCAGCAGCCCTGGACAGGGGCATCAGCCCCAGCATTTT. Its translation: CASSPGQGHQPQHF.

This CDR3 is CASSSRDNQETQYF. CDR3 nucleotides: TGTGCCAGCAGCTCCCGGGACAATCAAGAGACCCAGTACTTC. This sequence joins TRBV7-7 and TRBJ2-5, with D maybe TRBD1 (6 bases). The germline V gene encodes CDR1 SSHAT and CDR2 FNYEAQ (reference sequence). V gave up 4 bases and J gave up 2 bases, with 11 bases separating them. The CDR3 is 14 amino acids.

CDR3 amino acids: CASSRGRLASNEQFF. CDR3 DNA: TGTGCCAGCAGCCGGGGCCGGCTAGCGAGCAATGAGCAGTTCTTC. The V call is TRBV7-9, the J call TRBJ2-1; TRBD2 might be the D (6 bases). Looked up from germline, CDR1 is SEHNR and CDR2 is FQNEAQ (reference sequence). V dropped 5 bases and J dropped 6 bases, with 17 bases sitting between them. The CDR3 sequence is 15 residues long.

Concerning this clone: Other nucleotide sequences from this sample produce the same CDR3. The V call is TRBV6-5, the J call TRBJ1-3; no clear D gene. Germline V gene lookup returns CDR1 MNHEY and CDR2 SVGAGI. This CDR3 contains 15 residues. V dropped 0 bases and J dropped 0 bases, with 6 bases sitting between them. This CDR3 is CASSYSGDSGNTIYF. In nucleotides, the CDR3 is TGTGCCAGCAGTTACTCGGGCGACTCTGGAAACACCATATATTTT.

This clone was detected once. The chain has TRBV9 and TRBJ2-7, with 9 bases matching TRBD1. CDR3 length: 14 amino acids. Germline V gives CDR1 SGDLS, CDR2 YYNGEE. V was clipped by 4 bases and J by 5 bases; unmatched bases: 7. The CDR3 DNA reads as TGTGCCAGCAGCCGGGGACAGGGTTACAACGAGCAGTACTTC. It codes for CASSRGQGYNEQYF.

The table lists this clone with a count of one. This chain connects TRBV6-5 to TRBJ2-3, with 11 bases identical to TRBD2. Per the germline V gene, CDR1 is MNHEY and CDR2 is SVGAGI. This CDR3 comprises 16 residues. J gave up 4 bases and V 3 bases, and 6 bases lay outside the gene matches. CDR3: CASSYGTGLAADTQYF. The CDR3 DNA follows: TGTGCCAGCAGTTATGGGACGGGACTAGCGGCAGATACGCAGTATTTT.

The rearrangement uses TRBV9 and TRBJ2-7, with D perhaps matching TRBD1 (5 bases). The CDR3 spans 14 residues. The V end was cut by 0 bases, the J end by 1 base, with 8 bases between. CDR1 SGDLS and CDR2 YYNGEE come from the germline V gene. CDR3 region: CASSVDQGSYEQYF. The CDR3 DNA follows: TGTGCCAGCAGCGTAGATCAGGGTTCCTACGAGCAGTACTTC.